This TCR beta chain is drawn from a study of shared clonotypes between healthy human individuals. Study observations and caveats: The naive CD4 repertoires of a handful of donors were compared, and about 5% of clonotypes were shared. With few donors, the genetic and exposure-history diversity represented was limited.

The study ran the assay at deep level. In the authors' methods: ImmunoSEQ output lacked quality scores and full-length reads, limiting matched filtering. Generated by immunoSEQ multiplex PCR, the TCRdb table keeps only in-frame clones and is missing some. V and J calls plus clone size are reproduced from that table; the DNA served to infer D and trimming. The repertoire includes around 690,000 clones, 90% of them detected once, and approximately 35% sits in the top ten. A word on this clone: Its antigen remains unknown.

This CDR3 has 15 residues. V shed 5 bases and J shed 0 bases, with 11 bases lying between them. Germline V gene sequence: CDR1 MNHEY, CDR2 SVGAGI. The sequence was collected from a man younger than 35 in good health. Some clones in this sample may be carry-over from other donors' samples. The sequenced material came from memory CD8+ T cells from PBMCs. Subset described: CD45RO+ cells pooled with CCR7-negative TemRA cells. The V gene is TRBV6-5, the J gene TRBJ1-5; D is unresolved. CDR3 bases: TGTGCCAGCAGTGCCTATTGGGGTAGCAATCAGCCCCAGCATTTT. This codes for CASSAYWGSNQPQHF.